The present T cell receptor (beta chain) was sequenced within a study of T cells in localized non-small cell lung cancer. Data came from immunoSEQ multiplex PCR; TCRdb stores just in-frame clones and leaves some out. There are more than 2,000 clones in the sample; 19% occur only once, and about an eighth lies in the top ten. The sample holds a few counts of this clone. The CDR3 runs 12 residues. Per the germline V gene, CDR1 is SGDLS and CDR2 is YYNGEE. Trimming cost V 4 bases and J 5 bases, with 9 bases left between them. This TCR derives from a man aged 35-75 years with stage I squamous cell lung carcinoma. The chain recombines TRBV9 with TRBJ2-5, with D maybe TRBD2 (6 bases). This specimen was lung tumor tissue, taken before any cancer treatment. The CDR3 DNA follows: TGTGCCAGCAGCTTTGGGAGGGAGACCCAGTACTTC. Translation: CASSFGRETQYF.